This T cell receptor beta chain was found in a study of neoadjuvant anti-PD-1 for oral cavity cancer. Study-level findings and limits: Non-responders to neoadjuvant nivolumab had significantly more clonal PBMC T cells than responders.

No culture or expansion preceded analysis of these blood cells. As to this clone: The antigen is undetermined.

Data came from immunoSEQ multiplex PCR; TCRdb stores just in-frame clones and leaves some out. The sample yields fewer than 35,000 clones, around nine tenths seen once. CDR3 length: 11 amino acids. V was shortened by 7 bases and J by 8 bases, with 12 bases between the two germline ends. The germline V gene encodes CDR1 SGHRS and CDR2 YFSETQ. The V call is TRBV5-1, the J call TRBJ1-2; D ambiguous. The sequencing used PBMCs, collected before nivolumab (anti-PD-1) treatment. The clonotype comes from a person between 35 and 79 years old with oral cavity squamous cell carcinoma. CDR3 DNA: TGCGCCAGCTCTCCCGGGGAAGGCTACACCTTC. Translated: CASSPGEGYTF.